Listed below are T cell receptor beta chains from one sample, sequenced in a study of blood T cell repertoires in COVID-19. The data were produced by immunoSEQ multiplex PCR, yet TCRdb's version contains in-frame clones alone and is incomplete. In the table there are roughly 250,000 clones, over 75% of which are singletons. Sequencing was carried out using peripheral blood. These TCRs come from a woman aged 45-59 years with acute or convalescent COVID-19. CDR3s include the opening cysteine and the closing phenylalanine or tryptophan. A D gene is named only where the DNA matches it firmly. Not every row has a clone size; where given, it reads once, few, many or a size class.

V: TRBV19
J: TRBJ2-7
D: -
size: few
CDR3: CASSMDGLRGGEQYF
DNA: TGTGCCAGTAGTATGGACGGGTTAAGGGGGGGCGAGCAGTACTTC

V: TRBV2
J: TRBJ2-7
D: TRBD2
size: -
CDR3: CASSESQAGYHEQYF
DNA: TGTGCCAGCAGTGAATCCCAAGCGGGGTACCACGAGCAGTACTTC

V: TRBV14
J: TRBJ1-4
D: -
size: -
CDR3: CASSQVDWGEMNAEKLFF
DNA: TGTGCCAGCAGCCAAGTCGATTGGGGAGAAATGAATGCGGAAAAACTGTTTTTT

V: TRBV6-5
J: TRBJ2-3
D: TRBD2
size: -
CDR3: CATLGLAGRDTQYF
DNA: TGTGCCACCTTGGGACTAGCGGGTCGCGATACGCAGTATTTT

V: TRBV7-6
J: TRBJ2-3
D: -
size: -
CDR3: CASSSEGRFLADTQYF
DNA: TGTGCCAGCAGCTCGGAGGGCCGGTTCCTTGCGGATACGCAGTATTTT

V: TRBV10-3
J: TRBJ2-1
D: TRBD2
size: -
CDR3: CAISPGTSRIEQFF
DNA: TGTGCCATCAGCCCCGGGACTAGTCGGATTGAGCAGTTCTTC

V: TRBV5-1
J: TRBJ1-4
D: -
size: once
CDR3: CASSLQANEKLFF
DNA: TGCGCCAGCAGCTTGCAGGCGAATGAAAAACTGTTTTTT

V: TRBV5-1
J: TRBJ1-5
D: TRBD1
size: -
CDR3: CASSLEGASNQPQHF
DNA: TGCGCCAGCAGCTTGGAGGGGGCGAGCAATCAGCCCCAGCATTTT

V: TRBV20-1
J: TRBJ2-2
D: TRBD1
size: -
CDR3: CSASPGQANTGELFF
DNA: TGCAGTGCTAGTCCGGGACAGGCAAACACCGGGGAGCTGTTTTTT

V: TRBV5-1
J: TRBJ2-1
D: TRBD1
size: -
CDR3: CASSSPEGANEQFF
DNA: TGCGCCAGCAGCTCTCCAGAGGGGGCCAATGAGCAGTTCTTC

V: TRBV24-1
J: TRBJ2-3
D: -
size: -
CDR3: CATSDRGITDTQYF
DNA: TGTGCCACCAGTGACCGCGGGATCACAGATACGCAGTATTTT

V: TRBV6-5
J: TRBJ1-1
D: -
size: -
CDR3: CASGGVGVNGEAFF
DNA: TGTGCCAGCGGGGGGGTCGGGGTTAATGGTGAAGCTTTCTTT

V: TRBV5-1
J: TRBJ2-7
D: TRBD2
size: once
CDR3: CASSLALRTSGTDYEQYF
DNA: TGCGCCAGCAGCTTGGCTCTACGTACTAGCGGCACAGACTACGAGCAGTACTTC

V: TRBV6-5
J: TRBJ1-2
D: -
size: -
CDR3: CASRVTTRNYGYTF
DNA: TGTGCCAGCAGGGTAACGACACGAAACTATGGCTACACCTTC

V: TRBV7-7
J: TRBJ2-7
D: TRBD2
size: -
CDR3: CASSPIGLAGSYEQYF
DNA: TGTGCCAGCAGCCCCATCGGGCTAGCGGGGTCCTACGAGCAGTACTTC

V: TRBV19
J: TRBJ1-5
D: -
size: once
CDR3: CASSIGTGPQPQHF
DNA: TGTGCCAGTAGTATAGGAACAGGGCCTCAGCCCCAGCATTTT

V: TRBV2
J: TRBJ2-1
D: -
size: -
CDR3: CASSYLVGQFF
DNA: TGTGCCAGCAGTTACCTTGTCGGGCAGTTCTTC

V: TRBV6-5
J: TRBJ1-1
D: TRBD1
size: -
CDR3: CASSTRTGSTEAFF
DNA: TGTGCCAGCAGTACCAGGACAGGGAGCACTGAAGCTTTCTTT

V: TRBV29-1
J: TRBJ1-4
D: -
size: -
CDR3: CSVQRGQGQKLFF
DNA: TGCAGCGTTCAAAGGGGTCAGGGTCAAAAACTGTTTTTT

V: TRBV28
J: TRBJ2-1
D: TRBD1
size: -
CDR3: CASSTRTGISYNEQFF
DNA: TGTGCCAGCAGTACCCGGACAGGCATCTCCTACAATGAGCAGTTCTTC

V: TRBV28
J: TRBJ1-4
D: TRBD1
size: -
CDR3: CASSHRGLYEKLFF
DNA: TGTGCCAGCAGTCACAGGGGATTGTATGAAAAACTGTTTTTT

V: TRBV4-3
J: TRBJ1-1
D: -
size: -
CDR3: CASSQDALLNTEAFF
DNA: TGCGCCAGCAGCCAAGATGCGCTTTTGAACACTGAAGCTTTCTTT

V: TRBV21-1
J: TRBJ1-6
D: -
size: -
CDR3: CASSYQMDRNINSPLHF
DNA: TGTGCCAGCAGCTATCAAATGGACAGAAATATTAATTCACCCCTCCACTTT

V: TRBV11-3
J: TRBJ1-5
D: -
size: -
CDR3: CASSLDSGHYSNQPQHF
DNA: TGTGCCAGCAGCTTAGATTCGGGACATTATAGCAATCAGCCCCAGCATTTT

V: TRBV18
J: TRBJ2-7
D: -
size: -
CDR3: CASSPSPYEQYF
DNA: TGTGCCAGCTCACCATCTCCCTACGAGCAGTACTTC

V: TRBV9
J: TRBJ1-5
D: -
size: -
CDR3: CASSVGGGRQPQHF
DNA: TGTGCCAGCAGCGTAGGTGGGGGCAGGCAGCCCCAGCATTTT

V: TRBV7-2
J: TRBJ2-7
D: TRBD1
size: once
CDR3: CASSLGQGAPEQYF
DNA: TGTGCCAGCAGCCTCGGACAGGGGGCGCCCGAGCAGTACTTC

V: TRBV27
J: TRBJ1-6
D: TRBD1
size: -
CDR3: CASSYGTGNSPLHF
DNA: TGTGCCAGCAGTTATGGGACAGGGAATTCACCCCTCCACTTT

V: TRBV7-8
J: TRBJ2-5
D: TRBD2
size: -
CDR3: CASSLGRLAGRETQYF
DNA: TGTGCCAGCAGCTTAGGTCGACTAGCGGGACGAGAGACCCAGTACTTC

V: TRBV9
J: TRBJ2-7
D: -
size: -
CDR3: CASSVAGQYYEQYF
DNA: TGTGCCAGCAGCGTAGCTGGACAGTACTACGAGCAGTACTTC

V: TRBV2
J: TRBJ1-2
D: -
size: -
CDR3: CASRIRDTGNYGYTF
DNA: TGTGCCAGCAGGATCCGGGACACTGGTAACTATGGCTACACCTTC

V: TRBV28
J: TRBJ2-7
D: TRBD1
size: -
CDR3: CASSSPDRVYEQYF
DNA: TGTGCCAGCAGTTCCCCCGACAGGGTCTACGAGCAGTACTTC

V: TRBV20-1
J: TRBJ2-5
D: -
size: -
CDR3: CSASRSGKETQYF
DNA: TGCAGTGCTAGTCGGTCCGGGAAAGAGACCCAGTACTTC

V: TRBV7-3
J: TRBJ2-5
D: -
size: -
CDR3: CASSPQRGDQETQYF
DNA: TGTGCCAGCAGCCCCCAAAGGGGCGACCAAGAGACCCAGTACTTC

V: TRBV4-2
J: TRBJ2-7
D: TRBD2
size: -
CDR3: CASSQRLAGPTSSYEQYF
DNA: TGTGCCAGCAGCCAAAGACTAGCGGGACCTACGAGCTCCTACGAGCAGTACTTC

V: TRBV5-4
J: TRBJ2-5
D: -
size: -
CDR3: CASSSVPGETQYF
DNA: TGTGCCAGCAGCTCCGTCCCTGGCGAGACCCAGTACTTC

V: TRBV19
J: TRBJ2-6
D: TRBD2
size: -
CDR3: CASSVGLAGRSGANVLTF
DNA: TGTGCCAGTAGTGTGGGACTAGCGGGCCGCTCTGGGGCCAACGTCCTGACTTTC

V: TRBV7-2
J: TRBJ1-2
D: -
size: -
CDR3: CASSISVQPNYGYTF
DNA: TGTGCCAGCAGCATTAGTGTCCAACCTAACTATGGCTACACCTTC

V: TRBV2
J: TRBJ2-1
D: -
size: -
CDR3: CASSVGGRGNEQFF
DNA: TGTGCCAGCAGTGTTGGCGGTAGGGGGAATGAGCAGTTCTTC

V: TRBV18
J: TRBJ2-7
D: -
size: few
CDR3: CASSPFSSYEQYF
DNA: TGTGCCAGCTCACCATTCAGCTCCTACGAGCAGTACTTC

V: TRBV5-4
J: TRBJ2-5
D: -
size: -
CDR3: CASSLESQTQETQYF
DNA: TGTGCCAGCAGCTTGGAGAGTCAGACACAAGAGACCCAGTACTTC

V: TRBV7-3
J: TRBJ1-1
D: -
size: once
CDR3: CASSATGQNTEAFF
DNA: TGTGCCAGCAGCGCGACAGGACAGAACACTGAAGCTTTCTTT

V: TRBV24-1
J: TRBJ2-5
D: TRBD2
size: -
CDR3: CATSVLGPGGETQYF
DNA: TGTGCCACCAGTGTGTTGGGGCCGGGGGGAGAGACCCAGTACTTC

V: TRBV4-2
J: TRBJ2-6
D: -
size: -
CDR3: CASSQDFGGAGANVLTF
DNA: TGTGCCAGCAGCCAAGATTTCGGCGGGGCTGGGGCCAACGTCCTGACTTTC

V: TRBV28
J: TRBJ1-5
D: TRBD1
size: -
CDR3: CASSTGQGDQPQHF
DNA: TGTGCCAGCAGTACGGGACAGGGTGATCAGCCCCAGCATTTT